The next 13 T cell receptor beta chains were all read from a single sample in a study of regulatory T cells in long-lasting Graves disease. Specified time point: newly diagnosed GD, antithyroid drugs for less than 3 months. From PBMCs, RNA was extracted and then used to make the TCR library. iRepertoire HTBI primers and Arm-PCR of CDR3 regions built TCR beta libraries. One entry per CDR3 protein, called by TCRdb with MiXCR from the multiplex PCR reads. The table has 250,000 to 400,000 distinct CDR3 sequences, under 20% seen once. Sequencing was performed on peripheral blood mononuclear cells (PBMCs), taken at new diagnosis, from a patient treated with antithyroid drugs. The receptors come from a female donor with Graves disease.

This rearrangement joins TRBV10-2 to TRBJ2-1; 11 bases are a match to TRBD2. The CDR3 contains 14 residues. V gave up 7 bases and J gave up 10 bases; unmatched junction bases: 9. The V gene's germline CDR1 is WSHSY and CDR2 SAAADI. The chain's CDR3 is CASIATSGSLEQFF. DNA of the CDR3: TGCGCCAGCATTGCTACTAGCGGGAGCCTGGAGCAGTTCTTC.

In this sample, this clonotype turned up a few times. The chain is built from TRBV6-5 and TRBJ2-3; D gene ambiguous. V was pared by 2 bases and J by 7 bases, with 4 bases between. The CDR3 totals 11 residues. Germline V CDR1 and CDR2: MNHEY, SVGAGI. The chain's CDR3 is CASSYVNTQYF. The CDR3 region has the DNA TGTGCCAGCAGTTACGTAAATACGCAGTATTTT.

Many counts were recorded for this clonotype. A clone one base away is much larger, so this may be a read error. This rearrangement joins TRBV12-3 or TRBV12-4 to TRBJ1-2, with D hard to call. The CDR3 spans 11 residues. CDR3 coding DNA: TGTGCCAGCAGTTTGGAGGGAGGCTACGCCTTC. It translates to CASSLEGGYAF.

The V gene is TRBV7-9, the J gene TRBJ2-1; TRBD1 agrees at 9 bases. Germline CDR1 SEHNR, CDR2 FQNEAQ (reference sequence). The CDR3 runs 14 residues. J was trimmed by 4 bases and V by 6 bases; bases with no gene match: 4. The CDR3 nucleotides read TGTGCCAGCAGAGTGGGACAGGGTTACAATGAGCAGTTCTTC. Translation: CASRVGQGYNEQFF.

This clonotype was counted ten times or more. This sequence joins TRBV27 and TRBJ2-7; TRBD1 aligns across 10 bases. The CDR3 consists of 16 residues. Germline CDR1 and CDR2: MNHEY and SMNVEV (reference sequence). V was clipped by 3 bases and J by 4 bases; unmatched bases: 9. The CDR3 sequence: CASSFAAGQGRYEQYF. CDR3 bases: TGTGCCAGCAGTTTCGCCGCGGGACAGGGGCGGTACGAGCAGTACTTC.

About this clonotype: A much larger clonotype is one base distant, so this may be a read error. The chain combines TRBV7-8 with TRBJ1-2, with D possibly being TRBD1 (5 bases). Germline V CDR1 and CDR2: SGHVS, FQNEAQ. The CDR3 contains 16 residues. As DNA, the CDR3 is TGTGTCAGCAGCTTACGGATTGCCGGGGGAACTTATGGCTACACCTTC. Protein sequence: CVSSLRIAGGTYGYTF.

As to this clonotype: A far larger clone lies a single base away; this is likely a read error. The J gene is TRBJ2-7, the V gene TRBV11-3, with D maybe TRBD1 (5 bases). Trimming left V 1 base short and J 7 bases short, with 20 bases between. This CDR3 comprises 16 residues. CDR1 is SGHNT and CDR2 is YENEEA in the germline V gene. This chain's CDR3 is CASSLVGWGSYNEQYF. CDR3 in DNA: TGTGCCAGCAGCTTAGTGGGTTGGGGCTCCTACAATGAGCAGTACTTC.

V is TRBV24-1 and J is TRBJ2-5; 9 bases agree with TRBD1. V was pared by 5 bases and J by 3 bases, with 9 bases of the junction left unmatched. The CDR3 is made up of 16 amino acids. The germline gives CDR1 KGHDR, CDR2 SFDVKD. CDR3 region: CATSVRGTGREETQYF. CDR3 DNA sequence: TGTGCCACCAGTGTAAGGGGGACAGGGAGGGAAGAGACCCAGTACTTC.

Ten or more counts support this clonotype. The CDR3 bases are TGTGCCACCAGTGATGGACGGGGCCCCCGTGGGGCAGATACGCAGTATTTT. It yields the protein CATSDGRGPRGADTQYF. This chain joins TRBV24-1 and TRBJ2-3; D might be TRBD1 or TRBD2, each matching 5 bases. The V and J ends lost 3 bases and 4 bases respectively, with 19 bases between them. CDR1 and CDR2 (germline): KGHDR, SFDVKD. The CDR3 totals 17 residues.

The table lists this clonotype with many counts. The rearrangement uses TRBV7-9 and TRBJ1-1; maybe TRBD1 (5 bases). CDR3 length equals 15 residues. V lost 1 base, J lost 4 bases, and 13 bases lay in between. Germline loops: CDR1 SEHNR, CDR2 FQNEAQ (reference sequence). In nucleotides, the CDR3 is TGTGCCAGCAGCTTAGTGGGGCAGGGTGGCACTGAAGCTTTCTTT. This encodes CASSLVGQGGTEAFF.

This clonotype has just a few counts. The chain uses TRBV6-1 and TRBJ1-1; TRBD1 matches 7 bases. Germline V gives CDR1 MNHNS, CDR2 SASEGT. This CDR3 has 15 amino acids. V was pared by 4 bases and J by 5 bases, with 10 bases of the junction left unmatched. The CDR3 region has the DNA TGTGCCAGCAGTGTCCCGACAGGGATAAGGACTGAAGCTTTCTTT. Translation gives CASSVPTGIRTEAFF.

This clonotype was detected many times. The chain employs TRBV19 and TRBJ2-1; TRBD2 matches 8 bases. J gave up 3 bases and V 7 bases, and 2 bases lay outside the gene matches. CDR1 is LNHDA and CDR2 is SQIVND in the germline V gene (reference sequence). The CDR3 consists of 13 residues. The CDR3 sequence: CASTRGGYNEQFF. CDR3 bases: TGTGCCAGTACCCGGGGGGGCTACAATGAGCAGTTCTTC.

This clonotype has a count of ten or more. This chain connects TRBV6-1 to TRBJ2-1; TRBD2 aligns across 9 bases. J was trimmed by 4 bases and V by 5 bases; bases with no gene match: 9. The germline CDR1 and CDR2 sequences are MNHNS and SASEGT. CDR3 size: 16 residues. CDR3 bases: TGTGCCAGCAGTAAAGTCGGTACTAGCGGGTACAATGAGCAGTTCTTC. Its protein is CASSKVGTSGYNEQFF.